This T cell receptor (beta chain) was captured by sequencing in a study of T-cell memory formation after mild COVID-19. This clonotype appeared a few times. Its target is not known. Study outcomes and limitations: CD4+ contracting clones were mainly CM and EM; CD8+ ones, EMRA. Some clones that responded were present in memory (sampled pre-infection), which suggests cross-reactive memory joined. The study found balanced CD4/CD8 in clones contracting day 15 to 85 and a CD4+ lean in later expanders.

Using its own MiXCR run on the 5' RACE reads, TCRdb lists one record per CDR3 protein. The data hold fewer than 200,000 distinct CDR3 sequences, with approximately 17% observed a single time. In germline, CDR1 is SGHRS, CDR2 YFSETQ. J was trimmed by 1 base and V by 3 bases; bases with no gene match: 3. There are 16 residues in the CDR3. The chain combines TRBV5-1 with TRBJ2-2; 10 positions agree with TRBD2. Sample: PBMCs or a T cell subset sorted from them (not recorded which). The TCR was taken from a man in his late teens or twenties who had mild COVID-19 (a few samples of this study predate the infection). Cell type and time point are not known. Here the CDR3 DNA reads TGCGCCAGCAGCTCTAGCGGGGGAGTGAACACCGGGGAGCTGTTTTTT. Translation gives CASSSSGGVNTGELFF.